This T cell receptor (beta chain) appears in the sequencing data of a study of blood T cell repertoires in COVID-19. Data came from immunoSEQ multiplex PCR; TCRdb stores just in-frame clones and leaves some out. Among roughly 230,000 clones, 70% to 90% were seen once, and the ten largest hold approximately 6.3%. Germline CDR1 LNHDA, CDR2 SQIVND (reference sequence). The V and J ends lost 2 bases and 3 bases, in that order; junction bases with no gene match: 4. This CDR3 has 14 residues. The sample was peripheral blood. This sequence was found in a woman aged 60-70 years with active or convalescent COVID-19. The rearrangement links TRBV19 to TRBJ2-7; 7 bases are a match to TRBD1. The CDR3 DNA reads as TGTGCCAGTAGTATACCCGCAGGGGGCTACGAGCAGTACTTC. This translates into CASSIPAGGYEQYF.